The 20 T cell receptor beta chains below all came from one sample that was sequenced in a study of blood T cell repertoires in COVID-19. Data came from immunoSEQ multiplex PCR; TCRdb stores just in-frame clones and leaves some out. The table lists under 200,000 clones, around nine tenths of them singletons. Sequencing used PBMCs or T cells enriched from blood (not recorded which). The receptors originated from a woman under 30 who had recovered from COVID-19.

This clone appeared a few times. The V call is TRBV30, the J call TRBJ2-7; unclear D gene. V lost 1 base and J lost 4, with 5 bases in between. Germline CDR1 is GTSNPN and CDR2 is SVGIG (reference sequence). The CDR3 is 11 amino acids. The CDR3 protein is CAWSEAYEQYF. In DNA form, the CDR3 reads TGTGCCTGGAGTGAAGCTTACGAGCAGTACTTC.

The V gene is TRBV12-5, the J gene TRBJ2-3, with TRBD1 matching 7 bases. Germline values: CDR1 LGHNT, CDR2 FRNRAP. The CDR3 is made up of 14 amino acids. The DNA of the CDR3 is TGTGCCCATCGACAGGGTTTGGGGGTAGATACGCAGTATTTT. Translated, it gives CAHRQGLGVDTQYF.

This chain connects TRBV4-2 to TRBJ2-1; 13 bases fit TRBD2. Losses at the gene ends were 3 bases for V and 7 bases for J; bases not matched to a gene: 6. The CDR3 contains 16 residues. Germline assignment: CDR1 LGHNA and CDR2 YNFKEQ. Here the CDR3 reads CASSQSGLAGENEQFF. The DNA for the CDR3 is TGTGCCAGCAGCCAGTCAGGACTAGCGGGAGAGAATGAGCAGTTCTTC.

The chain links TRBV7-2 to TRBJ2-1, with TRBD1 identical over 7 bases. Germline V gives CDR1 SGHTA, CDR2 FQGNSA. This CDR3 has 15 residues. The trim removed 6 bases at V and 3 bases at J, leaving 8 bases unmatched. CDR3 bases: TGTGCCAGCAGTCCCCGGGACAGCCACTACAATGAGCAGTTCTTC. Protein: CASSPRDSHYNEQFF.

The rearrangement joins TRBV7-3 to TRBJ1-4; D unclear. This CDR3 comprises 17 residues. CDR1 and CDR2 from the germline V gene are SGHTA and FQGTGA. V lost 1 base and J 2 bases, leaving 14 bases between the germline ends. The CDR3 bases are TGTGCCAGCAGCTTAATCTTCCCGGGAGGGACTAATGAAAAACTGTTTTTT. As protein: CASSLIFPGGTNEKLFF.

The V gene is TRBV5-4, the J gene TRBJ2-7; TRBD1 is a possible D gene (6 bases). The germline V gene encodes CDR1 SGHNT and CDR2 YYREEE (reference sequence). The CDR3 extends over 11 amino acids. V dropped 2 bases and J dropped 9 bases, with 9 bases sitting between them. The CDR3 loop reads CASSLQGRQYF. Written as DNA, the CDR3 is TGTGCCAGCAGCTTACAGGGAAGGCAGTACTTC.

V is TRBV2 and J is TRBJ2-1; TRBD2 aligns across 8 bases. In germline, CDR1 is SNHLY, CDR2 FYNNEI. The CDR3 has 15 amino acids. Trimming cost V 7 bases and J 10 bases; bases outside gene matches: 15. DNA for the CDR3: TGTGCCAGCACCCCCGCCCGGGGGGGAGGGAGCGAGCAGTTCTTC. Protein product: CASTPARGGGSEQFF.

The count of this clone is one. The junction and the germline gene differ at one end; a read error may be behind it. V is TRBV6-1 and J is TRBJ1-5; possibly TRBD1 for D (6 bases). This CDR3 has 13 residues. Germline-derived CDR1 and CDR2 are MNHNS and SASEGT. CDR3 coding DNA: TGTGCCAGCGGTGACAGGAGGAATCAGCCCCAGCATTTT. It translates to CASGDRRNQPQHF.

This chain connects TRBV15 to TRBJ1-5; 8 bases are shared with TRBD1. Per germline, CDR1 LNHNV and CDR2 YYDKDF (reference sequence). With V trimmed by 8 bases and J by 3 bases, 12 bases remained unmatched. This CDR3 is built from 16 residues. CDR3 loop: CATLRGQGAVNQPQHF. The CDR3 nucleotides are TGTGCCACCCTCCGGGGCCAGGGGGCAGTCAATCAGCCCCAGCATTTT.

This clone was seen just once. The rearrangement uses TRBV5-5 and TRBJ2-7; maybe TRBD2 (6 bases). This CDR3 comprises 15 residues. In germline, CDR1 is SGHKS, CDR2 YYEKEE (reference sequence). The V and J ends lost 3 bases and 2 bases respectively, with 15 bases between them. CDR3 coding DNA: TGTGCCAGCAGCTCGGCGGGGATAGTTACCTACGAGCAGTACTTC. This encodes CASSSAGIVTYEQYF.

Details on this clone: This sample also contains other DNA sequences that code for the same CDR3. CDR3 sequence reads: CASSFGGNTIYF. DNA for the CDR3: TGTGCCAGCAGCTTTGGCGGGAACACCATATATTTT. The chain carries TRBV11-2 and TRBJ1-3; no firm D call. This CDR3 spans 12 amino acids. Germline lookup yields CDR1 SGHAT and CDR2 FQNNGV. The V end was cut by 3 bases, the J end by 7 bases, with 7 bases between.

The rearrangement links TRBV27 to TRBJ2-1; 7 nucleotides align to TRBD2. The CDR3 has 17 residues. V lost 3 bases and J lost 4; bases outside the gene matches: 12. The germline V gene has CDR1 MNHEY and CDR2 SMNVEV (reference sequence). The DNA of the CDR3 is TGTGCCAGCAGTTTCCCCCCTGAGGGAGGGAGGTACAATGAGCAGTTCTTC. It translates to CASSFPPEGGRYNEQFF.

This CDR3 reads CASSYDGRAPPSEAFF. The CDR3 nucleotides read TGTGCCAGCAGCTACGATGGGAGGGCTCCTCCCTCCGAAGCTTTCTTT. The gene calls are TRBV11-1 and TRBJ1-1; no firm D call. CDR3 length: 16 amino acids. Germline V lookup: CDR1 SGHAT, CDR2 FQDESV (reference sequence). Trimming removed 4 bases from V and 8 bases from J, with 23 bases in between. The complete variable domain, with remaining parts taken from reference TRBV11-1 and TRBJ1-1, reads EAEVAQSPRYKITEKSQAVAFWCDPISGHATLYWYRQILGQGPELLVQFQDESVVDDSQLPKDRFSAERLKGVDSTLKIQPAELGDSAMYLCASSYDGRAPPSEAFFGQGTRLTVV.

This chain connects TRBV7-2 to TRBJ2-3; D remains ambiguous. CDR3 length: 15 amino acids. The V end was cut by 2 bases, the J end by 1 base, with 10 bases between. Looked up from germline, CDR1 is SGHTA and CDR2 is FQGNSA. This chain's CDR3 is CASSLYGYGTDTQYF. DNA for the CDR3: TGTGCCAGCAGCTTATACGGGTACGGCACAGATACGCAGTATTTT.

This chain links TRBV18 with TRBJ2-3; TRBD2 matches 12 bases. Germline V gene lookup returns CDR1 KGHSH and CDR2 LQKENI. After removal of 0 bases from V and 5 bases from J, the junction contained 3 bases not matched to a gene. CDR3 size: 16 residues. CDR3 residues: CASSPPASGRGDTQYF. As DNA, the CDR3 is TGTGCCAGCTCACCACCGGCTAGCGGGAGGGGAGATACGCAGTATTTT. Filled out from reference TRBV18 and TRBJ2-3, the complete variable domain reads NAGVMQNPRHLVRRRGQEARLRCSPMKGHSHVYWYRQLPEEGLKFMVYLQKENIIDESGMPKERFSAEFPKEGPSILRIQQVVRGDSAAYFCASSPPASGRGDTQYFGPGTRLTVL.

The V gene is TRBV5-5, the J gene TRBJ2-7; TRBD2 agrees at 10 bases. The CDR3 consists of 15 residues. With 4 bases clipped from V and 6 bases from J, the junction kept 10 bases outside the gene matches. The germline gives CDR1 SGHKS, CDR2 YYEKEE (reference sequence). This chain's CDR3 is CASSAWTSGFAEQYF. The CDR3 bases are TGTGCCAGCAGCGCCTGGACTAGCGGTTTTGCCGAGCAGTACTTC.

Only one count was recorded for this clone. V and J are TRBV6-5 and TRBJ1-2, with a tentative D call TRBD1 (6 bases). Germline V gives CDR1 MNHEY, CDR2 SVGAGI. The ends were cut back, 6 bases at V and 0 bases at J, with 8 bases in the middle. CDR3 length: 13 residues. The CDR3 loop is CASRRQANYGYTF. CDR3 coding DNA: TGTGCCAGCAGGCGACAGGCTAACTATGGCTACACCTTC.

CDR3 sequence: CASSQDWNSRANTEAFF. The DNA of the CDR3 is TGCGCCAGCAGCCAAGATTGGAACAGCAGGGCGAACACTGAAGCTTTCTTT. The chain is built from TRBV4-1 and TRBJ1-1, with D possibly being TRBD1 (5 bases). Trimming cost V 0 bases and J 1 base, with 15 bases left between them. The CDR3 contains 17 residues. CDR1 is MGHRA and CDR2 is YSYEKL in the germline V gene.

J is TRBJ2-7 and V is TRBV28; 7 nucleotides align to TRBD1. The CDR3 extends over 13 amino acids. The germline CDR1 and CDR2 sequences are MDHEN and SYDVKM. CDR3 sequence reads: CAINGDSNYEQYF. The DNA for the CDR3 is TGTGCTATTAACGGGGACAGTAACTACGAGCAGTACTTC. The whole variable domain, filled in from reference TRBV28 and TRBJ2-7, reads DVKVTQSSRYLVKRTGEKVFLECVQDMDHENMFWYRQDPGLGLRLIYFSYDVKMKEKGDIPEGYSVSREKKERFSLILESASTNQTSMYLCAINGDSNYEQYFGPGTRLTVT.

V is TRBV11-2 and J is TRBJ2-7; 10 nucleotides align to TRBD1. The germline V gene has CDR1 SGHAT and CDR2 FQNNGV. The CDR3 sequence is 15 residues long. Trimming took 1 base from V and 4 from J; bases not matched to a gene: 4. The CDR3, as DNA: TGTGCCAGCAGCTTAGTGACAGGGGGCTTGTACGAGCAGTACTTC. It specifies CASSLVTGGLYEQYF.